One sample yielded the 15 T cell receptor beta chains listed below, sequenced in a study of cytomegalovirus exposure and HLA in healthy donors. A multiplex PCR was run with 60 Vbeta primers and 13 Jbeta primers. Libraries were prepared by immunoSEQ multiplex PCR; TCRdb keeps only in-frame clonotypes and omits some of them. Among about 190,000 clones listed, roughly four fifths were seen once. Material for sequencing was PBMCs. These receptors were taken from a woman in her thirties in good health and CMV-seropositive.

The chain employs TRBV5-1 and TRBJ2-7; TRBD1 matches at 7 bases. V shed 6 bases, J shed 3 bases, and the junction held 6 bases outside the gene matches. The germline CDR1 and CDR2 sequences are SGHRS and YFSETQ. This CDR3 contains 13 residues. The CDR3 reads CASTIAGGYEQYF. The DNA of the CDR3 is TGCGCCAGCACCATTGCAGGGGGCTACGAGCAGTACTTC.

Only a few counts were recorded for this clone. The chain combines TRBV11-2 with TRBJ1-5; D remains unclear. Germline CDR1 reads SGHAT; CDR2 reads FQNNGV. The CDR3 has 14 amino acids. Trimming took 5 bases from V and 5 from J, leaving 13 bases between them. CDR3: CASSLPGVDQPQHF. Here the CDR3 DNA reads TGTGCCAGCAGCCTACCCGGGGTAGATCAGCCCCAGCATTTT. Using reference TRBV11-2 and TRBJ1-5 for the parts outside the CDR3, the full variable domain is EAGVAQSPRYKIIEKRQSVAFWCNPISGHATLYWYQQILGQGPKLLIQFQNNGVVDDSQLPKDRFSAERLKGVDSTLKIQPAKLEDSAVYLCASSLPGVDQPQHFGDGTRLSIL.

This clone was observed a single time. The V gene is TRBV6-6, the J gene TRBJ2-7; no reliable D call. The CDR3 is 13 amino acids. V dropped 6 bases and J dropped 5 bases, with 14 bases sitting between them. Germline CDR1 MNHNY, CDR2 SVGAGI (reference sequence). CDR3 residues: CASSLFLEDEQYF. DNA of the CDR3: TGTGCCAGCAGCCTGTTCCTCGAGGACGAGCAGTACTTC.

This clone was found once. CDR3 DNA: TGTGCCACCAGCTCACGGACATCTACAGATACGCAGTATTTT. This codes for CATSSRTSTDTQYF. The chain is built from TRBV15 and TRBJ2-3; D may be TRBD1 (5 bases). With 5 bases removed from V and 3 bases from J, the gap between germline ends came to 12 bases. In germline, CDR1 is LNHNV, CDR2 YYDKDF (reference sequence). CDR3 length: 14 residues.

This clone came up a few times. The chain uses TRBV28 and TRBJ1-1; the match to TRBD1 covers 7 bases. The CDR3 contains 14 residues. The V gene end was trimmed by 6 bases and the J gene end by 7 bases; junction bases not matched to a gene: 11. In germline, CDR1 is MDHEN, CDR2 SYDVKM. The CDR3 here is CASRRQGDYFEAFF. As DNA, the CDR3 is TGTGCCAGCAGAAGGCAGGGGGATTACTTTGAAGCTTTCTTT.

Comments on this clone: Germline and junction disagree at one end, which may indicate a read error. The chain links TRBV7-7 to TRBJ2-5; D unresolved. There are 12 residues in the CDR3. CDR1 and CDR2 from the germline V gene are SSHAT and FNYEAQ (reference sequence). DNA for the CDR3: TGTGCTAGCAGTCTAGACCAAGAGACCCAGTACTTC. This encodes CASSLDQETQYF.

V is TRBV28 and J is TRBJ2-3; TRBD2 matches at 11 bases. The CDR3 covers 18 residues. The V segment lost 6 bases and the J segment 2 bases; nucleotides outside the gene matches: 13. Germline assignment: CDR1 MDHEN and CDR2 SYDVKM. CDR3 residues: CASSTPVLAGDSTDTQYF. CDR3 sequence (DNA): TGTGCCAGCAGCACCCCCGTACTAGCGGGGGATTCCACAGATACGCAGTATTTT.

The genes are TRBV28 and TRBJ1-5; D may be TRBD1 (5 bases). Per the germline V gene, CDR1 is MDHEN and CDR2 is SYDVKM. The CDR3 totals 14 residues. Trimming left V 5 bases short and J 7 bases short, with 15 bases between. For the CDR3, the DNA is TGTGCCAGCAGTGTGCAGGGTTCGGGCCAGCCCCAGCATTTT. Translation: CASSVQGSGQPQHF.

This chain connects TRBV7-9 to TRBJ2-5, with D unclear. V lost 4 bases to trimming and J lost 4 bases, with 16 bases between them. This CDR3 region has 15 residues. Germline V lookup: CDR1 SEHNR, CDR2 FQNEAQ (reference sequence). As DNA, the CDR3 is TGTGCCAGCAGCTCGGCGGTCCCCCGAGGAGAGACCCAGTACTTC. Its protein is CASSSAVPRGETQYF.

The chain combines TRBV6-5 with TRBJ2-2; no definite D call. The CDR3 is 11 amino acids. Germline CDR1 is MNHEY and CDR2 is SVGAGI. Between the trimmed V and J ends, which lost 5 bases and 8 bases, there was a span of 6 bases. The chain's CDR3 is CASSRAGELFF. The CDR3 nucleotides read TGTGCCAGCAGTCGAGCGGGGGAGCTGTTTTTT.

V gene TRBV6-6 combines with J gene TRBJ2-7; 14 bases are shared with TRBD2. Per germline, CDR1 MNHNY and CDR2 SVGAGI (reference sequence). The CDR3 is made up of 14 amino acids. V was pared by 5 bases and J by 5 bases, with 2 bases of the junction left unmatched. The CDR3 nucleotides read TGTGCCAGCAGTAGGGGACTAGCGGGAGACGAGCAGTACTTC. Translation gives CASSRGLAGDEQYF.

The chain has TRBV13 and TRBJ2-1; D may be TRBD2 (6 bases). The V and J ends lost 5 bases and 4 bases respectively, with 12 bases between them. The germline V gene has CDR1 PRHDT and CDR2 FYEKMQ (reference sequence). The CDR3 runs to 14 residues. The CDR3 loop is CASSARRGYNEQFF. The DNA for the CDR3 is TGTGCCAGCAGCGCCCGGCGGGGATACAATGAGCAGTTCTTC.

This clone was picked up a small number of times. This chain uses TRBV4-1 with TRBJ2-7; 10 bases are shared with TRBD1. Germline CDR1 MGHRA, CDR2 YSYEKL. V gave up 3 bases and J gave up 2 bases; unmatched junction bases: 1. This CDR3 is built from 14 residues. The CDR3 DNA sequence: TGCGCCAGCAGCCAGACAGGGGGCCCCTACGAGCAGTACTTC. Its protein is CASSQTGGPYEQYF.

V usage is TRBV4-2 and J usage is TRBJ2-7; D is uncertain. From germline, CDR1 is LGHNA and CDR2 YNFKEQ. V was trimmed by 4 bases and J by 4 bases, leaving 14 bases between them. The CDR3 spans 14 residues. CDR3 nucleotides: TGTGCCAGCAGCCCCAACGTTCAGGATTACGAGCAGTACTTC. Protein product: CASSPNVQDYEQYF.

This clone was found a few times. V is TRBV7-6 and J is TRBJ2-7; 9 bases match TRBD2. V shed 1 base and J 6 bases; nucleotides not matched to a gene: 4. From germline, CDR1 is SGHVS and CDR2 FNYEAQ. The CDR3 spans 14 residues. The CDR3 sequence is CASSLGAGGSEQYF. CDR3 nucleotides: TGTGCCAGCAGCTTAGGTGCGGGGGGGAGCGAGCAGTACTTC.